A selection of T cell receptor beta chains follows, all from one sample in a study of cytomegalovirus exposure and HLA in healthy donors. Generated by immunoSEQ multiplex PCR, the TCRdb table keeps only in-frame clones and is missing some. The sample lists about 170,000 clones, roughly nine tenths seen once, with roughly 2.5% in the top ten. The sample consisted of PBMCs. Source of these receptors: a man aged 18 to 29 in good health and CMV-seropositive. The conserved cysteine and the conserved F or W are not part of the CDR3 here. Each record gives: V gene, clone size, J gene, CDR3 protein. For some rows the clone size is stated as once, few or many, or as a class when expanded; others skip it.

V: TRBV11-2; size: few; J: TRBJ1-1; CDR3: ASSLDPGRSVAF
V: TRBV6-5; size: once; J: TRBJ2-7; CDR3: ASTLGQGSYEQY
V: TRBV28; size: NA; J: TRBJ1-1; CDR3: ASSPLGDRRPNTEAF
V: TRBV4-1; size: once; J: TRBJ1-2; CDR3: ASSQQDRGLSYGYT
V: TRBV7-2; size: NA; J: TRBJ2-1; CDR3: ASSLGLGGYNEQF
V: TRBV5-5; size: once; J: TRBJ2-7; CDR3: ASNPSGGGYEQY
V: TRBV23-1; size: NA; J: TRBJ2-1; CDR3: ASDFNEQF
V: TRBV10-3; size: NA; J: TRBJ2-6; CDR3: AYRPGRGLAGANVLT
V: TRBV7-9; size: NA; J: TRBJ1-1; CDR3: ASSDQGHNTEAF
V: TRBV5-1; size: NA; J: TRBJ1-2; CDR3: ASTSGRDYT
V: TRBV7-3; size: NA; J: TRBJ2-1; CDR3: ASSFSGVYNEQF
V: TRBV6-5; size: NA; J: TRBJ2-7; CDR3: ASAGPKNEQY
V: TRBV18; size: NA; J: TRBJ2-7; CDR3: ASSPSGDGEQY
V: TRBV6-1; size: NA; J: TRBJ1-1; CDR3: ASRLRGQNTEAF
V: TRBV9; size: NA; J: TRBJ2-3; CDR3: ASSVDRRGYTTDTQY
V: TRBV11-3; size: NA; J: TRBJ2-1; CDR3: ASSLEAGSYNEQF
V: TRBV9; size: few; J: TRBJ2-2; CDR3: ASSAGLAGETGELF
V: TRBV5-1; size: NA; J: TRBJ1-1; CDR3: ASKSQGLAF
V: TRBV5-1; size: NA; J: TRBJ2-3; CDR3: ASCLAGTDTQY
V: TRBV29-1; size: once; J: TRBJ2-1; CDR3: SVEGLSSYNEQF
V: TRBV28; size: NA; J: TRBJ2-7; CDR3: ASRAPRGTSSSWEQY
V: TRBV19; size: NA; J: TRBJ1-5; CDR3: ASSNGGVNQPQH
V: TRBV2; size: NA; J: TRBJ1-2; CDR3: ASGSATLQGNEINYGYT
V: TRBV13; size: once; J: TRBJ2-1; CDR3: ASRGPGQGRGSSYNEQF
V: TRBV7-2; size: NA; J: TRBJ2-7; CDR3: ASSSDRVTYEQY
V: TRBV2; size: NA; J: TRBJ2-1; CDR3: ASVLPPYNEQF
V: TRBV9; size: few; J: TRBJ2-1; CDR3: ASSPRDKGKVWNLGNEQF
V: TRBV10-3; size: once; J: TRBJ1-2; CDR3: AISESFAANYGYT
V: TRBV28; size: once; J: TRBJ2-5; CDR3: ASSWDYQETQY
V: TRBV11-1; size: NA; J: TRBJ2-5; CDR3: ASSLVEGIQETQY
V: TRBV4-1; size: NA; J: TRBJ2-7; CDR3: ASSFRTGGNEQY
V: TRBV5-1; size: NA; J: TRBJ1-5; CDR3: ASSISGQGGQPQH
V: TRBV28; size: NA; J: TRBJ2-1; CDR3: ASETGPHEQF
V: TRBV28; size: NA; J: TRBJ1-1; CDR3: ASRLGAQTEAF
V: TRBV15; size: NA; J: TRBJ1-5; CDR3: ATSRYRDSNQPQH
V: TRBV9; size: NA; J: TRBJ2-7; CDR3: ASSVQPGKDEQY
V: TRBV15; size: NA; J: TRBJ1-3; CDR3: ATSRDIDTIY
V: TRBV20-1; size: NA; J: TRBJ2-7; CDR3: SARRGSEQY
V: TRBV18; size: NA; J: TRBJ1-5; CDR3: ASRSGEGAQPQH
V: TRBV5-6; size: NA; J: TRBJ1-3; CDR3: ASSRQGSGNTIY
V: TRBV2; size: NA; J: TRBJ2-7; CDR3: ASSAWDRGNEQY
V: TRBV10-2; size: NA; J: TRBJ2-5; CDR3: ASSESLIQY